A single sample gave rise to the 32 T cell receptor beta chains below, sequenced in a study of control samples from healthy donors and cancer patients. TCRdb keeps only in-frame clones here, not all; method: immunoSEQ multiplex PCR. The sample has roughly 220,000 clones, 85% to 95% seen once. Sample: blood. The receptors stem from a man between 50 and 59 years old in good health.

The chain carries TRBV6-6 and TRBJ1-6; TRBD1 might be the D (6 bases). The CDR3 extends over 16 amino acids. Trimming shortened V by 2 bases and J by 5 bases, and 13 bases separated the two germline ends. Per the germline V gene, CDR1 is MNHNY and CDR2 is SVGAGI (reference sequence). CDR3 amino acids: CASSYPQGRNNSPLHF. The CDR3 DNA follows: TGTGCCAGCAGTTACCCACAGGGTAGGAATAATTCACCCCTCCACTTT.

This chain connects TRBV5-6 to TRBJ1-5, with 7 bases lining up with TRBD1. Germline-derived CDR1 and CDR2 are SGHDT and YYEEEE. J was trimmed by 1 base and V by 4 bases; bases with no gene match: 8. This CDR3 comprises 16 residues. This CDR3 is CASSQTGAGSNQPQHF. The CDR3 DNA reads TGTGCCAGCAGCCAAACAGGGGCGGGGAGCAATCAGCCCCAGCATTTT.

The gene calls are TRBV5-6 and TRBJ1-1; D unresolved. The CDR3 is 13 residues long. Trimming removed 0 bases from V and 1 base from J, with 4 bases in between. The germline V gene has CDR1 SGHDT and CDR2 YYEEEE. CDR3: CASSLASNTEAFF. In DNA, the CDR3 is TGTGCCAGCAGCTTGGCGTCGAACACTGAAGCTTTCTTT.

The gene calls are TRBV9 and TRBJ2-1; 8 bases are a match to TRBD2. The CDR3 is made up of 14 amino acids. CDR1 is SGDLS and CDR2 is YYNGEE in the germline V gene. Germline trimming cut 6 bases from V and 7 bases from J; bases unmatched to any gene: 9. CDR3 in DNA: TGTGCCAGCACCACAACCGGCGGGGGGAATGAGCAGTTCTTC. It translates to CASTTTGGGNEQFF.

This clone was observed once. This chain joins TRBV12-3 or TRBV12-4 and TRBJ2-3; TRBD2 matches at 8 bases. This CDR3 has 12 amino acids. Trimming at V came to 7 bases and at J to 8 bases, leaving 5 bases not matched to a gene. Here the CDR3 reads CASKKAGGTQYF. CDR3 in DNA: TGTGCCAGCAAAAAGGCGGGGGGTACGCAGTATTTT.

CDR3: CASRGDSQGYTF. CDR3 DNA sequence: TGTGCCAGCAGGGGGGACAGCCAAGGCTACACCTTC. This chain uses TRBV6-5 with TRBJ1-2, with 7 positions matching TRBD1. After removal of 6 bases from V and 8 bases from J, the junction contained 6 bases not matched to a gene. The CDR3 runs 12 residues. The V gene's germline CDR1 is MNHEY and CDR2 SVGAGI.

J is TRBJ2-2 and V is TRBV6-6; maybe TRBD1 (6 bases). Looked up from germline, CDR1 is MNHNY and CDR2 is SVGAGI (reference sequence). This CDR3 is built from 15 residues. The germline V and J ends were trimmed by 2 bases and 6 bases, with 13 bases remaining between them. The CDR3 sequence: CASSYQRTAPGELFF. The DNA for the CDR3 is TGTGCCAGCAGTTACCAGCGGACAGCGCCCGGGGAGCTGTTTTTT.

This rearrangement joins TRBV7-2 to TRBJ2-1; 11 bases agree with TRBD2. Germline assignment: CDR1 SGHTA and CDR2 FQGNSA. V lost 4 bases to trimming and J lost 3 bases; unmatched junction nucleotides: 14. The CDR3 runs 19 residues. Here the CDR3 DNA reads TGTGCCAGCAGCTCGCCGCGCTCGACTAGCGGGGCCTTCTACAATGAGCAGTTCTTC. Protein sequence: CASSSPRSTSGAFYNEQFF.

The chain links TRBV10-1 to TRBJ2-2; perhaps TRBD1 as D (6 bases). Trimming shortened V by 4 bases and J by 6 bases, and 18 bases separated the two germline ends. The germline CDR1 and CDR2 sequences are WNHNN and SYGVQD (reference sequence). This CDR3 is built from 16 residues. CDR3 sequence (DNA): TGCGCCAGCAGTGGGATCCGGGACACGGTCGCCGGGGAGCTGTTTTTT. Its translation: CASSGIRDTVAGELFF.

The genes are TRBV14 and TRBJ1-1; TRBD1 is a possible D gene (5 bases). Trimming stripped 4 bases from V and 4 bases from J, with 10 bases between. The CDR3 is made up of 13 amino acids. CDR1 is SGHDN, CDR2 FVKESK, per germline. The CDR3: CASSPQGFTEAFF. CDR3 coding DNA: TGTGCCAGCAGCCCCCAGGGATTCACTGAAGCTTTCTTT. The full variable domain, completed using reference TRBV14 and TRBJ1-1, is EAGVTQFPSHSVIEKGQTVTLRCDPISGHDNLYWYRRVMGKEIKFLLHFVKESKQDESGMPNNRFLAERTGGTYSTLKVQPAELEDSGVYFCASSPQGFTEAFFGQGTRLTVV.

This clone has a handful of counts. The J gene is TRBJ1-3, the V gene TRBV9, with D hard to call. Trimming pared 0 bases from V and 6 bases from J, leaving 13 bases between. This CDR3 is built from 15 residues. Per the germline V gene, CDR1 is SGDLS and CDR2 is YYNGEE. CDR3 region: CASSVAAGIENTIYF. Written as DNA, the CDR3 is TGTGCCAGCAGCGTAGCCGCGGGTATCGAAAACACCATATATTTT.

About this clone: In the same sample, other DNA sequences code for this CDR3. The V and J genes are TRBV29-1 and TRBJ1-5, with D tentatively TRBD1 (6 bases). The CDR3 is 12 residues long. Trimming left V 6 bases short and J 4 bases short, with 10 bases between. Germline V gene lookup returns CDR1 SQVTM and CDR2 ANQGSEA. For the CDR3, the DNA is TGCAGCGTCGGAACAGGGAATCAGCCCCAGCATTTT. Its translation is CSVGTGNQPQHF.

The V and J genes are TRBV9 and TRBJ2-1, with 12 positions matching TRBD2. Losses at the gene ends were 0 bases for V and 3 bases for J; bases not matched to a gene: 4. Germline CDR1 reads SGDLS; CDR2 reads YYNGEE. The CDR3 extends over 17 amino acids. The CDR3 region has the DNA TGTGCCAGCAGCGTAGGTTCTAGCGGGGGGGTCTACAATGAGCAGTTCTTC. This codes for CASSVGSSGGVYNEQFF.

CDR3 protein: CASSFTSGGTRAIQYF. CDR3 sequence (DNA): TGCGCCAGCAGCTTTACTAGCGGGGGAACTCGGGCCATTCAGTACTTC. The chain joins TRBV5-1 to TRBJ2-4, with 11 nucleotides matching TRBD2. V shed 2 bases and J 9 bases; nucleotides not matched to a gene: 10. The V gene's germline CDR1 is SGHRS and CDR2 YFSETQ. The CDR3 has 16 amino acids.

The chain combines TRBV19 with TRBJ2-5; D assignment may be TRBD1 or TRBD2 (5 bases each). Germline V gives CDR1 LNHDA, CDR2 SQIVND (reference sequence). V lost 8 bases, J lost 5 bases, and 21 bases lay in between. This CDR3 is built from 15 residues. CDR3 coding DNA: TGTGCCAGTGGTAACCGAGGGGCGCTTGGGGAGACCCAGTACTTC. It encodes CASGNRGALGETQYF.

In nucleotides, the CDR3 is TGCGCCAGCAGCCGCACCAGGGAGAGCGGTGGCTACACCTTC. It yields the protein CASSRTRESGGYTF. This chain uses TRBV5-1 with TRBJ1-2; D is possibly TRBD1 (5 bases). The CDR3 spans 14 residues. V lost 4 bases, J lost 7 bases, and 17 bases lay in between. CDR1 is SGHRS and CDR2 is YFSETQ in the germline V gene. Looking up the rest from reference TRBV5-1 and TRBJ1-2 gives the full variable domain: KAGVTQTPRYLIKTRGQQVTLSCSPISGHRSVSWYQQTPGQGLQFLFEYFSETQRNKGNFPGRFSGRQFSNSRSEMNVSTLELGDSALYLCASSRTRESGGYTFGSGTRLTVV.

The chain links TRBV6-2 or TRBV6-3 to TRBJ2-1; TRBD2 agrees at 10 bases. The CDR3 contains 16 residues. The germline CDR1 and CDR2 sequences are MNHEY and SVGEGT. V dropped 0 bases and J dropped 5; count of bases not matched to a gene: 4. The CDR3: CASSYSVAGGNNEQFF. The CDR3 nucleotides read TGTGCCAGCAGTTACTCGGTAGCGGGGGGTAACAATGAGCAGTTCTTC.

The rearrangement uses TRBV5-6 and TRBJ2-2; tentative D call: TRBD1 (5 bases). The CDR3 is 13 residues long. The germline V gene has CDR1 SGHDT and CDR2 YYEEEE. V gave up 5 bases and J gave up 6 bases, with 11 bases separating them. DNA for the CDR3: TGTGCCAGCAGAATAGACAGATCCGGGGAGCTGTTTTTT. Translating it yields CASRIDRSGELFF.

CDR3 nucleotide sequence: TGCGCCAGCAGCTGGGGGACAGATTATGGCTACACCTTC. Translated: CASSWGTDYGYTF. The rearrangement links TRBV5-1 to TRBJ1-2; 7 bases align to TRBD1. Losses at the gene ends were 3 bases for V and 5 bases for J; bases not matched to a gene: 4. Germline V gives CDR1 SGHRS, CDR2 YFSETQ. The CDR3 is made up of 13 amino acids.

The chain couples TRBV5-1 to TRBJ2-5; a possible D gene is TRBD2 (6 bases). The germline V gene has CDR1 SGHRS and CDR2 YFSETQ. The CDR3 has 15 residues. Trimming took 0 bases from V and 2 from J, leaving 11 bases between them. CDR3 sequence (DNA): TGCGCCAGCAGCTTGGCGGGGGACCATCAAGAGACCCAGTACTTC. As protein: CASSLAGDHQETQYF.

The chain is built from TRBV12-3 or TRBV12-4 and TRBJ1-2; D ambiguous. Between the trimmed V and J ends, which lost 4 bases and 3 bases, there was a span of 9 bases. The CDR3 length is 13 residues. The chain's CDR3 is CASSSEGHYGYTF. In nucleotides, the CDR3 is TGTGCCAGCAGTTCAGAAGGCCACTATGGCTACACCTTC.

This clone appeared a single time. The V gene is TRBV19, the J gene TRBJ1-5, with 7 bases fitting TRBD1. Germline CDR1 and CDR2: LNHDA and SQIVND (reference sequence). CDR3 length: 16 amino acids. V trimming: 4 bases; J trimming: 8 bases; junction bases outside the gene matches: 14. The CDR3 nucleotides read TGTGCCAGTAGTACCTCAGGACAGGCCCCTCGGGAGCCCCAGCATTTT. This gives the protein CASSTSGQAPREPQHF.

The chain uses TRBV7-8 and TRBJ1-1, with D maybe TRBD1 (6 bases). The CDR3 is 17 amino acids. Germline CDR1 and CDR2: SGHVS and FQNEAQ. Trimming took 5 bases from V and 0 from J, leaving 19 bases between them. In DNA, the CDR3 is TGTGCCAGCAGCCCTACCGTGGGGGCCCAAATGAACACTGAAGCTTTCTTT. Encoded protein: CASSPTVGAQMNTEAFF.

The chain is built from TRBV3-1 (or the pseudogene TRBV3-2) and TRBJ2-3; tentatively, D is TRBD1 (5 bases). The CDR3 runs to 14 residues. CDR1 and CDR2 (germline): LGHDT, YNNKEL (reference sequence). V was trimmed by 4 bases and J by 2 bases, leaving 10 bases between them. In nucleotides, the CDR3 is TGTGCCAGCAGCCTTGGCGGACACACAGATACGCAGTATTTT. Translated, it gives CASSLGGHTDTQYF.

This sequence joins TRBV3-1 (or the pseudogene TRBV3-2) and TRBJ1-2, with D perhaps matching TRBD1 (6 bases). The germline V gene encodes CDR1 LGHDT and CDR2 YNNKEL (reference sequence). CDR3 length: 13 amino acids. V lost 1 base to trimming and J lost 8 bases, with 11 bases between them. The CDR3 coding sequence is TGTGCCAGCAGCCAAGGGACAGATCGCGGCTACACCTTC. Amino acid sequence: CASSQGTDRGYTF.

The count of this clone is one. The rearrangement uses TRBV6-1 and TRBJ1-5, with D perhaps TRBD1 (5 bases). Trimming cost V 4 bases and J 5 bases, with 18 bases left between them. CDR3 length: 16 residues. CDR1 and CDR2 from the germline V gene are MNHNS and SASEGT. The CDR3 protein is CASSARAGRHDQPQHF. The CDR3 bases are TGTGCCAGCAGTGCCCGCGCGGGACGGCATGATCAGCCCCAGCATTTT.

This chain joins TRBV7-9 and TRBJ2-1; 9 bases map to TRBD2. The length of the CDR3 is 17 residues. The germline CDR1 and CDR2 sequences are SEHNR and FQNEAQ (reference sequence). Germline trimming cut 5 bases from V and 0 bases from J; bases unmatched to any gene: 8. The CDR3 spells CASSRHSGGASYNEQFF. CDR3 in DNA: TGTGCCAGCAGCAGACATAGCGGGGGAGCCTCCTACAATGAGCAGTTCTTC.

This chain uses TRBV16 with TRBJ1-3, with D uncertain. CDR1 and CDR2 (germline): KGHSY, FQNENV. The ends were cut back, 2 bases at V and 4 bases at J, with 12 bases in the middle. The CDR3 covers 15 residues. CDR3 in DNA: TGTGCCAGCAGCCAAGCATCGGCAGACGGAAACACCATATATTTT. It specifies CASSQASADGNTIYF.

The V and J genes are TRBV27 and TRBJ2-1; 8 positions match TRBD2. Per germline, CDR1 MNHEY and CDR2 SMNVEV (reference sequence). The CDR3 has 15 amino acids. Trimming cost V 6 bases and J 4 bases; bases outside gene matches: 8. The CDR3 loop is CASSPGRGKYNEQFF. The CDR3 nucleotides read TGTGCCAGCAGCCCCGGGAGGGGGAAATACAATGAGCAGTTCTTC.

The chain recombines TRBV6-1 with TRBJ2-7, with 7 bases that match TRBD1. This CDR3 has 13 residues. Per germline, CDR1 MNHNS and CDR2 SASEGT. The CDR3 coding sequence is TGTGCCAGCAGCGAAGGACAGGCCTACGAGCAGTACGTC. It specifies CASSEGQAYEQYV.

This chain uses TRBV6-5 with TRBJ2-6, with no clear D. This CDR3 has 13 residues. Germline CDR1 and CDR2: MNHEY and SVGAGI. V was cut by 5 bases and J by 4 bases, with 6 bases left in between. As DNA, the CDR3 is TGTGCCAGCAGTCCTGCGGGGGCCAACGTCCTGACTTTC. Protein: CASSPAGANVLTF.

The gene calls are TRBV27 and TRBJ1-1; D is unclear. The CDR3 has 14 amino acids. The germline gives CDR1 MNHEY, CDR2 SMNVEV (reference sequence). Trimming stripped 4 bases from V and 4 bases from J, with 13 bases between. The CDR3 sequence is CASSSPAGGTEAFF. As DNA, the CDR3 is TGTGCCAGCAGTTCCCCGGCAGGCGGCACTGAAGCTTTCTTT.